The next 9 T cell receptor beta chains were all read from a single sample in a study of CD8+ T cells in alopecia areata. Sample treatment: oral pan-JAK inhibitor, 5-10 mg twice daily. RNA extraction and reverse transcription yielded cDNA as sequencing template. This table comes from immunoSEQ multiplex PCR, and its TCRdb copy is limited to in-frame clones, with some not included. The sample has about 270,000 clones, 50% to 75% seen once. The starting material was CD4+ T cells sorted from blood, obtained around week 54, from a patient treated with tofacitinib. The source is a human donor with alopecia areata.

The chain employs TRBV5-4 and TRBJ1-2; D is unclear. CDR1 and CDR2 (germline): SGHNT, YYREEE (reference sequence). V was trimmed by 1 base and J by 4 bases, leaving 11 bases between them. This CDR3 spans 14 amino acids. As DNA, the CDR3 is TGTGCCAGCAGCTTGACAGACCTATCCTATGGCTACACCTTC. Its translation is CASSLTDLSYGYTF.

In this sample, this clone turned up a few times. V usage is TRBV4-1 and J usage is TRBJ2-5, with a possible D match to TRBD2 (7 bases). Germline V gives CDR1 MGHRA, CDR2 YSYEKL. This CDR3 is built from 17 residues. Trimming removed 1 base at V and 2 bases at J, with 17 bases between. CDR3 in DNA: TGCGCCAGCAGCCAAGGTTTCACGGGGGGCATTCAAGAGACCCAGTACTTC. Translated: CASSQGFTGGIQETQYF.

This clone appeared a few times. The chain employs TRBV27 and TRBJ1-1; D possibly corresponds to TRBD1 (5 bases). The CDR3 totals 13 residues. The germline gives CDR1 MNHEY, CDR2 SMNVEV (reference sequence). V was clipped by 5 bases and J by 9 bases, with 16 bases between them. The CDR3 loop reads CASSAFEAGKAFF. As DNA, the CDR3 is TGTGCCAGCAGTGCCTTTGAGGCAGGGAAAGCTTTCTTT.

The V and J genes are TRBV27 and TRBJ1-2, with 8 bases fitting TRBD1. J lost 5 bases, V lost 1 base, and 6 bases had no gene match. CDR1 MNHEY and CDR2 SMNVEV come from the germline V gene (reference sequence). CDR3 size: 15 residues. CDR3 in amino acids: CASSLYPGQVYGYTF. CDR3 DNA sequence: TGTGCCAGCAGTTTATACCCGGGACAGGTTTATGGCTACACCTTC.

This clone has more than one count but fewer than ten. This sequence joins TRBV6-5 and TRBJ2-5; TRBD2 is a possible D gene (6 bases). The CDR3 has 15 residues. The germline CDR1 and CDR2 sequences are MNHEY and SVGAGI. V was trimmed by 5 bases and J by 2 bases, leaving 15 bases between them. CDR3 in amino acids: CASSPPAGLQETQYF. Here the CDR3 DNA reads TGTGCCAGCAGTCCACCGGCGGGACTTCAAGAGACCCAGTACTTC.

The sample holds a few counts of this clone. V usage is TRBV2 and J usage is TRBJ1-1; possible D gene TRBD1, 6 bases. From germline, CDR1 is SNHLY and CDR2 FYNNEI. The CDR3 is 14 amino acids. Trimming shortened V by 8 bases and J by 0 bases, and 13 bases separated the two germline ends. The CDR3 protein is CASWNRVMNTEAFF. Here the CDR3 DNA reads TGTGCCAGCTGGAACAGGGTTATGAACACTGAAGCTTTCTTT.

The V call is TRBV30, the J call TRBJ1-2, with TRBD1 matching 9 bases. V lost 4 bases and J lost 2; bases outside the gene matches: 2. The germline gives CDR1 GTSNPN, CDR2 SVGIG (reference sequence). The CDR3 is 13 amino acids. Here the CDR3 DNA reads TGTGCCTGGACGGGGACAGGGAACTATGGCTACACCTTC. Its translation: CAWTGTGNYGYTF.

The rearrangement links TRBV4-1 to TRBJ2-1; TRBD2 aligns across 8 bases. V shed 2 bases, J shed 4 bases, and the junction held 10 bases outside the gene matches. Germline-derived CDR1 and CDR2 are MGHRA and YSYEKL. This CDR3 has 17 amino acids. The CDR3 protein is CASSQLPPGGPYNEQFF. The CDR3 bases are TGCGCCAGCAGCCAACTCCCCCCGGGGGGGCCGTACAATGAGCAGTTCTTC.

This chain joins TRBV5-1 and TRBJ2-7; TRBD1 matches at 7 bases. J lost 1 base, V lost 3 bases, and 13 bases had no gene match. There are 17 residues in the CDR3. Germline V lookup: CDR1 SGHRS, CDR2 YFSETQ. The CDR3 DNA is TGCGCCAGCAGCTGGTCATTTGGACAGGCCGGATCCTACGAGCAGTACTTC. It is translated as CASSWSFGQAGSYEQYF.